The present TCR beta chain was sequenced within a study of T-cell memory formation after mild COVID-19. About this clonotype itself: Its target is not known.

CDR3 length: 15 amino acids. Unmatched junction bases numbered 13, after V lost 8 bases and J lost 3 bases. The germline V gene has CDR1 KGHSH and CDR2 LQKENI. Amplification by 5'RACE using constant-segment primers produced TCR alpha and TCR beta cDNA libraries that carried sample barcodes and UMIs. TCRdb independently ran MiXCR on the 5' RACE reads; one entry per CDR3 protein. The table has about 540,000 distinct CDR3 sequences, 20% seen once. Notes on the study in general: Cross-reactive memory seemingly joined, as some responding clones were found in pre-infection memory. Among contracting clones, CD4+ were mainly CM/EM and CD8+ enriched in EMRA.

The receptor was derived from an adult woman who had mild COVID-19 (a few samples of this study predate the infection). Cell type and time point are not known. The chain employs TRBV18 and TRBJ2-7; TRBD2 aligns across 7 bases. Sequenced: PBMCs or a T cell subset sorted from them (not recorded which). CDR3: CASPGRRERDYEQYF. The CDR3 nucleotides read TGTGCCAGCCCCGGGCGGCGGGAGCGGGACTACGAGCAGTACTTC.